These T cell receptor beta chains were read from a single sample in a study of shared clonotypes between healthy human individuals. TCRdb's copy holds only in-frame clones and misses some; the assay was immunoSEQ multiplex PCR. In the table there are 2.5 million or so clones, around 94% of which are singletons. Sample: naive CD4+ T cells sorted from blood. All receptors derive from a man between 18 and 35 years old in good health. Each CDR3 is given with its conserved first and last residue. Each record gives: J gene, V gene, CDR3 length, CDR3 protein.

j_call: TRBJ1-6
v_call: TRBV18
cdr3_length: 16
cdr3_aa: CASSPTSQGMGSPLHF

j_call: TRBJ2-1
v_call: TRBV6-1
cdr3_length: 14
cdr3_aa: CASSGWGGNNEQFF

j_call: TRBJ2-1
v_call: TRBV10-2
cdr3_length: 15
cdr3_aa: CASSEWGDRGNEQFF

j_call: TRBJ2-3
v_call: TRBV10-1
cdr3_length: 14
cdr3_aa: CASSDGQKLDTQYF

j_call: TRBJ2-4
v_call: TRBV29-1
cdr3_length: 14
cdr3_aa: CSVPGVGAKNIQYF

j_call: TRBJ2-1
v_call: TRBV6-6
cdr3_length: 13
cdr3_aa: CAARGGGYNEQFF

j_call: TRBJ1-3
v_call: TRBV6-1
cdr3_length: 18
cdr3_aa: CASSEAGDRGVKGNTIYF

j_call: TRBJ2-1
v_call: TRBV6-4
cdr3_length: 13
cdr3_aa: CASSGKGWGEQFF

j_call: TRBJ2-7
v_call: TRBV11-2
cdr3_length: 15
cdr3_aa: CASSLGPGTAYEQYF

j_call: TRBJ1-6
v_call: TRBV30
cdr3_length: 13
cdr3_aa: CAWSPSYNSPLHF

j_call: TRBJ1-6
v_call: TRBV5-1
cdr3_length: 15
cdr3_aa: CASSLDVGSNSPLHF

j_call: TRBJ1-2
v_call: TRBV5-6
cdr3_length: 16
cdr3_aa: CASSWGQGAANYGYTF

j_call: TRBJ1-6
v_call: TRBV10-2
cdr3_length: 14
cdr3_aa: CASSLTGADSPLHF

j_call: TRBJ1-2
v_call: TRBV6-6
cdr3_length: 15
cdr3_aa: CASSYQSTANYGYTF

j_call: TRBJ1-5
v_call: TRBV5-4
cdr3_length: 16
cdr3_aa: CASSFTGRGRDQPQHF

j_call: TRBJ1-3
v_call: TRBV19
cdr3_length: 13
cdr3_aa: CASTPGQRNTIYF

j_call: TRBJ2-7
v_call: TRBV7-2
cdr3_length: 18
cdr3_aa: CASSLNVPSVRSSYEQYF

j_call: TRBJ2-7
v_call: TRBV2
cdr3_length: 14
cdr3_aa: CASSRLAGLLEQYF

j_call: TRBJ2-1
v_call: TRBV19
cdr3_length: 15
cdr3_aa: CASSPLAGVGNEQFF

j_call: TRBJ1-4
v_call: TRBV7-9
cdr3_length: 14
cdr3_aa: CASSLFTTNEKLFF

j_call: TRBJ1-5
v_call: TRBV14
cdr3_length: 14
cdr3_aa: CASSQGAGGQPQHF

j_call: TRBJ2-3
v_call: TRBV29-1
cdr3_length: 14
cdr3_aa: CSVTAQASTDTQYF

j_call: TRBJ2-7
v_call: TRBV18
cdr3_length: 15
cdr3_aa: CASSPGIQGAYEQYF

j_call: TRBJ1-5
v_call: TRBV7-2
cdr3_length: 17
cdr3_aa: CASSRWDRGVSNQPQHF

j_call: TRBJ1-2
v_call: TRBV10-2
cdr3_length: 11
cdr3_aa: CASTQGYGYTF

j_call: TRBJ2-2
v_call: TRBV5-8
cdr3_length: 15
cdr3_aa: CASSWGQGFTGELFF

j_call: TRBJ1-4
v_call: TRBV5-1
cdr3_length: 14
cdr3_aa: CASSRRGSDEKLFF

j_call: TRBJ1-5
v_call: TRBV11-3
cdr3_length: 15
cdr3_aa: CASRRGTVVNQPQHF

j_call: TRBJ1-2
v_call: TRBV12-5
cdr3_length: 14
cdr3_aa: CASGLVLRVRSYTF

j_call: TRBJ2-3
v_call: TRBV7-9
cdr3_length: 15
cdr3_aa: CASSGGLAGADTQYF

j_call: TRBJ1-1
v_call: TRBV7-2
cdr3_length: 15
cdr3_aa: CASSLAGVKSTEAFF

j_call: TRBJ2-2
v_call: TRBV2
cdr3_length: 14
cdr3_aa: CASSGGRDTGELFF

j_call: TRBJ1-2
v_call: TRBV7-2
cdr3_length: 14
cdr3_aa: CASSFGQGSLGYTF

j_call: TRBJ2-1
v_call: TRBV11-3
cdr3_length: 13
cdr3_aa: CASSKRSENEQFF

j_call: TRBJ1-3
v_call: TRBV6-5
cdr3_length: 15
cdr3_aa: CASSPTGGSGNTIYF

j_call: TRBJ1-1
v_call: TRBV29-1
cdr3_length: 11
cdr3_aa: CSVTEGTEAFF

j_call: TRBJ1-5
v_call: TRBV30
cdr3_length: 14
cdr3_aa: CAWDIQGGNQPQHF

j_call: TRBJ2-1
v_call: TRBV19
cdr3_length: 15
cdr3_aa: CASTSQPASYNEQFF

j_call: TRBJ1-5
v_call: TRBV2
cdr3_length: 14
cdr3_aa: CASSGHGSNQPQHF

j_call: TRBJ2-7
v_call: TRBV18
cdr3_length: 15
cdr3_aa: CASSPGTSDSYEQYF

j_call: TRBJ2-2
v_call: TRBV11-2
cdr3_length: 14
cdr3_aa: CASFGESNTGELFF

j_call: TRBJ2-7
v_call: TRBV10-3
cdr3_length: 18
cdr3_aa: CAISLKGSGLASSYEQYF

j_call: TRBJ1-1
v_call: TRBV18
cdr3_length: 12
cdr3_aa: CASSPAETEAFF

j_call: TRBJ1-5
v_call: TRBV7-2
cdr3_length: 13
cdr3_aa: CASSLTGNQPQHF

j_call: TRBJ2-1
v_call: TRBV6-1
cdr3_length: 15
cdr3_aa: CASSEGGREINEQFF

j_call: TRBJ2-7
v_call: TRBV6-1
cdr3_length: 14
cdr3_aa: CASSDFNILYEQYF

j_call: TRBJ1-2
v_call: TRBV30
cdr3_length: 13
cdr3_aa: CAWKTVAAYGDTF

j_call: TRBJ1-1
v_call: TRBV30
cdr3_length: 14
cdr3_aa: CAWSGRLGDTEAFF

j_call: TRBJ1-2
v_call: TRBV4-2
cdr3_length: 16
cdr3_aa: CASSSRTGGLGYGYTF